The clone carrying this TCR beta chain has a single count. The sample is drawn from a study of blood T cell repertoires in COVID-19. Study as a whole: Acute and convalescent COVID-19 samples came from the United States, Italy and Spain.

V trimming: 0 bases; J trimming: 0 bases; junction bases outside the gene matches: 3. CDR1 and CDR2 from the germline V gene are SGHRS and YFSETQ. The CDR3 is 16 amino acids. In the source study's methods: Cell counts per sample came from amplifying reference gene primers. Clones were sequenced by immunoSEQ multiplex PCR, and TCRdb holds only the in-frame ones, with some missing. The V and J calls and the clone size are those of that table, but D and trimming were determined from the DNA. The sample carries 200,000 to 250,000 clones, around 85% recorded once. Residents of about two dozen US areas, aged about 18 to 89 years, made up the participants.

The receptor was derived from a woman in her thirties or forties with acute COVID-19. The sequencing input was PBMCs or T cells enriched from blood (not recorded which). The chain carries TRBV5-1 and TRBJ2-3, with 8 nucleotides matching TRBD2. The CDR3, as DNA: TGCGCCAGCAGCTTGGGTCCTAGCGGGAGCACAGATACGCAGTATTTT. Its translation is CASSLGPSGSTDTQYF.